The 7 T cell receptor beta chains presented below share a single source sample, sequenced in a study of cytomegalovirus exposure and HLA in healthy donors. Amplification used 60 Vbeta primers and 13 Jbeta primers. TCRdb keeps only in-frame clones here, not all; method: immunoSEQ multiplex PCR. The sample data list roughly 100,000 clones. Specimen: PBMCs. Receptor source: a man in his forties or fifties in good health and CMV-seronegative.

V and J are TRBV30 and TRBJ1-3, with TRBD1 identical over 7 bases. The V gene's germline CDR1 is GTSNPN and CDR2 SVGIG (reference sequence). V dropped 1 base and J dropped 8; count of bases not matched to a gene: 8. The length of the CDR3 is 14 residues. CDR3 nucleotides: TGTGCCTGGAGTGCCCCGACAGGGACAGACACCATATATTTT. Its translation is CAWSAPTGTDTIYF.

The chain is built from TRBV23-1 and TRBJ1-2; a weak D match, TRBD1 (5 bases). TRBV23-1 is annotated as an ORF whose role is uncertain. The V end lost 0 bases, the J end lost 6 bases, and 8 bases lay between the germline ends. CDR3 length: 13 residues. CDR3 DNA sequence: TGCGCCAGCAGTCAATCTGGAGGGGATGGCTACACCTTC. Translating it yields CASSQSGGDGYTF.

For the CDR3, the DNA is TGTGCCAGCAGCCTGGGACAGGGCGGCGAGCAGTACTTC. Its translation: CASSLGQGGEQYF. V usage is TRBV7-7 and J usage is TRBJ2-7; 9 nucleotides match TRBD1. The V segment lost 5 bases and the J segment 6 bases; nucleotides outside the gene matches: 5. Germline CDR1 reads SSHAT; CDR2 reads FNYEAQ (reference sequence). The CDR3 runs to 13 residues. The whole variable domain, remainder taken from reference TRBV7-7 and TRBJ2-7, is GAGVSQSPRYKVTKRGQDVTLRCDPISSHATLYWYQQALGQGPEFLTYFNYEAQPDKSGLPSDRFSAERPEGSISTLTIQRTEQRDSAMYRCASSLGQGGEQYFGPGTRLTVT.

The chain couples TRBV2 to TRBJ1-5, with unresolved D. CDR1 is SNHLY, CDR2 FYNNEI, per germline. The CDR3 is 12 residues long. Trimming stripped 8 bases from V and 0 bases from J, with 5 bases between. CDR3 protein: CASRHSNQPQHF. CDR3 in DNA: TGTGCCAGCCGACATAGCAATCAGCCCCAGCATTTT.

The chain is built from TRBV29-1 and TRBJ2-2; D might be TRBD1 (5 bases). Germline CDR1 is SQVTM and CDR2 is ANQGSEA. V dropped 3 bases and J dropped 0 bases, with 5 bases sitting between them. This CDR3 is built from 13 residues. Here the CDR3 DNA reads TGCAGCGTTGACAGGGCGAACACCGGGGAGCTGTTTTTT. Its translation is CSVDRANTGELFF.

This chain links TRBV27 with TRBJ2-6; D is unclear. V dropped 3 bases and J dropped 0 bases, with 12 bases sitting between them. Germline CDR1 and CDR2: MNHEY and SMNVEV (reference sequence). The CDR3 extends over 17 amino acids. The DNA of the CDR3 is TGTGCCAGCAGTTTCCAGGCCCCACGCTCTGGGGCCAACGTCCTGACTTTC. Translating gives CASSFQAPRSGANVLTF.

This chain connects TRBV14 to TRBJ2-3, with 10 bases lining up with TRBD1. After removal of 1 base from V and 1 base from J, the junction contained 8 bases not matched to a gene. The CDR3 length is 18 residues. Germline assignment: CDR1 SGHDN and CDR2 FVKESK. This CDR3 reads CASSQGTGGSRGTDTQYF. CDR3 nucleotides: TGTGCCAGCAGCCAAGGGACAGGGGGTAGCAGGGGCACAGATACGCAGTATTTT.